A selection of T cell receptor beta chains follows, all from one sample in a study of cytomegalovirus exposure and HLA in healthy donors. Sequenced by immunoSEQ multiplex PCR; TCRdb stores in-frame clones only, minus some. Of 130,000 or so clones in the sample, roughly 75% were seen once. The source material was PBMCs. Every receptor here comes from a man aged 35 to 55 in good health and CMV-seronegative. Each CDR3 is given with its conserved first and last residue. Each record gives: J gene, V gene, clone size, D gene, CDR3 DNA, CDR3 protein. D genes are given only for firm matches. Size values are once, few and many counts, or a class for expanded clones, and some rows have none.

>TRBJ1-2|TRBV15|.|.
TGTGCCACCAGCAGTATTAACAGGAATAACTATGGCTACACCTTC
CATSSINRNNYGYTF
>TRBJ2-3|TRBV9|.|TRBD2
TGTGCCAGCAGCGCCCCCGGCGGGGGGCGCCTCACAGATACGCAGTATTTT
CASSAPGGGRLTDTQYF
>TRBJ2-7|TRBV4-3|.|TRBD2
TGCGCCAGCAGCCAAGTCGCGGGGGGGAGTTACGAGCAGTACTTC
CASSQVAGGSYEQYF
>TRBJ1-1|TRBV7-6|.|TRBD1
TGTGCCAGCAGCACCTCCGGGACAGGGATTTGTGAAGCTTTCTTT
CASSTSGTGICEAFF
>TRBJ1-1|TRBV13|.|TRBD1
TGTGCCAGCAGCTTTATGGGAGGAGGGACAGCGAACACTGAAGCTTTCTTT
CASSFMGGGTANTEAFF
>TRBJ2-5|TRBV7-7|once|.
TGTGCCAGCAGCTTAACAGACCAAGAGACCCAGTACTTC
CASSLTDQETQYF
>TRBJ1-2|TRBV19|once|TRBD1
TGTGCCAGTATTCCGGGACAGGGGGAAAAAATCGACTATGGCTACACCTTC
CASIPGQGEKIDYGYTF
>TRBJ2-5|TRBV5-6|.|TRBD1
TGTGCCAGCAGCGGGTGGGACAGGGGGTCCCAAGAGACCCAGTACTTC
CASSGWDRGSQETQYF
>TRBJ1-2|TRBV18|once|.
TGTGCCAGCTCACCTCAAGGCGGGTTCGCTAACTATGGCTACACCTTC
CASSPQGGFANYGYTF
>TRBJ1-4|TRBV29-1|.|.
TGCAGCGGGCGGGGGGCGTATAATGAAAAACTGTTTTTT
CSGRGAYNEKLFF
>TRBJ1-5|TRBV19|once|.
TGTGCCAGTAGTACAGGAGGGGGGGCAAGGCAGCCCCAGCATTTT
CASSTGGGARQPQHF
>TRBJ1-4|TRBV7-6|.|.
TGTGCCAGCAGCTCCATACTAGGTGAAAAACTGTTTTTT
CASSSILGEKLFF
>TRBJ2-3|TRBV9|once|.
TGTGCCAGCAGCCCCCTGGACTCCTCCCCGGTCCATACGCAGTATTTT
CASSPLDSSPVHTQYF
>TRBJ2-1|TRBV5-1|once|TRBD2
TGCGCCAGCAGCTGGGGGCGGGGGGCCAGCTCCTACAATGAGCAGTTCTTC
CASSWGRGASSYNEQFF
>TRBJ2-2|TRBV7-2|.|.
TGTGCCAGCAGCGGGGCCTTCTGGTCTGGGGAGCTGTTTTTT
CASSGAFWSGELFF